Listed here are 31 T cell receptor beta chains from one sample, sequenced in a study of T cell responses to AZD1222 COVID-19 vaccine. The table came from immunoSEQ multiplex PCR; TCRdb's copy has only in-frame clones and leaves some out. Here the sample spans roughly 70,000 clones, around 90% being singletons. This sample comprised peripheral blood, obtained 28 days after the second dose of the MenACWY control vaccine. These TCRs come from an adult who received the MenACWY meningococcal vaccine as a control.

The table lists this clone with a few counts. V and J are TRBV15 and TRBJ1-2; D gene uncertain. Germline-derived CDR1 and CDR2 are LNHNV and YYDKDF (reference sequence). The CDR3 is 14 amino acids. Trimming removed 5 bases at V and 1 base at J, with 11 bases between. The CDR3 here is CATSGPGLNYGYTF. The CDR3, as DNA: TGTGCCACCAGCGGACCGGGCCTTAACTATGGCTACACCTTC.

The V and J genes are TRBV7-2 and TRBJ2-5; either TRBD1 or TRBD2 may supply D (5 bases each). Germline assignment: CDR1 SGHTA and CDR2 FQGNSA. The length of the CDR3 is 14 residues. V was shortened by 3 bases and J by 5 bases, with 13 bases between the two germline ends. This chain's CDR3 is CASSLAGAWETQYF. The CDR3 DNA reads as TGTGCCAGCAGCTTGGCCGGGGCGTGGGAGACCCAGTACTTC.

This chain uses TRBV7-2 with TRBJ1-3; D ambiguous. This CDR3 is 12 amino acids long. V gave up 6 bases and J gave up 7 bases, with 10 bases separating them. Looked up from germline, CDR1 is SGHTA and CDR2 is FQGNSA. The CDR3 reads CASSLSWNTIYF. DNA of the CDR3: TGTGCCAGCAGTTTATCGTGGAACACCATATATTTT.

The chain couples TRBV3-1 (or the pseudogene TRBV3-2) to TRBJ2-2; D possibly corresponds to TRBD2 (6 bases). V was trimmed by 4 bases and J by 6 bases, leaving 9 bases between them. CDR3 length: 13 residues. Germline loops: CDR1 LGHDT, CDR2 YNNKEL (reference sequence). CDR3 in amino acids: CASSRAGAGELFF. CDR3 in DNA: TGTGCCAGCAGCCGAGCGGGCGCCGGGGAGCTGTTTTTT.

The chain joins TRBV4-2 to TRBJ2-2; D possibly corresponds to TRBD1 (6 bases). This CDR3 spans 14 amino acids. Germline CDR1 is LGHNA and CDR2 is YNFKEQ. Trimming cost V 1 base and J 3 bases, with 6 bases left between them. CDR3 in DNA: TGTGCCAGCAGCCAAGGACAGGACACCGGGGAGCTGTTTTTT. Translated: CASSQGQDTGELFF.

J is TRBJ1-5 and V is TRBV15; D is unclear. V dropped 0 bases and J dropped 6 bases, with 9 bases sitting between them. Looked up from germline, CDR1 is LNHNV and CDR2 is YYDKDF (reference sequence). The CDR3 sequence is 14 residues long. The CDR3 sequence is CATSRDKGIQPQHF. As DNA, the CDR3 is TGTGCCACCAGCAGAGATAAAGGGATTCAGCCCCAGCATTTT.

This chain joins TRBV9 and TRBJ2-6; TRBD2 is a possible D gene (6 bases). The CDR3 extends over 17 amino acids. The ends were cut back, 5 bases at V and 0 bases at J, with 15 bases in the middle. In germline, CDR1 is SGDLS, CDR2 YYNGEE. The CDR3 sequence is CASSVGGTSSGANVLTF. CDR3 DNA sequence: TGTGCCAGCAGTGTGGGAGGTACTAGCTCTGGGGCCAACGTCCTGACTTTC.

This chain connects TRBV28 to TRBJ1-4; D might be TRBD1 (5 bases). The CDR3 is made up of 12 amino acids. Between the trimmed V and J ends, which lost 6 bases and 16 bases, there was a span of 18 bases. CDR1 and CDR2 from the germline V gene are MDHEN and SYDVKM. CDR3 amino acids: CASSTPTDSPFF. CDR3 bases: TGTGCCAGCAGCACACCCACCGACAGCCCGTTTTTT.

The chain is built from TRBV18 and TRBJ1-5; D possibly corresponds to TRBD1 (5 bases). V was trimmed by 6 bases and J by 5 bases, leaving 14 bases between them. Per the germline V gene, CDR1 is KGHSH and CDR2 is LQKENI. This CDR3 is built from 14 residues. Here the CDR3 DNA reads TGTGCCAGCTCGATCAGGGATAAAGATCAGCCCCAGCATTTT. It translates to CASSIRDKDQPQHF.

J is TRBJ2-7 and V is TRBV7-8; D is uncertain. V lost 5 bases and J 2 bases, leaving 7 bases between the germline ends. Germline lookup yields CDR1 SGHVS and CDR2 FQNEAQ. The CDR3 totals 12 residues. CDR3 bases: TGTGCCAGCAGCCCGTATACCTACGAGCAGTACTTC. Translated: CASSPYTYEQYF.

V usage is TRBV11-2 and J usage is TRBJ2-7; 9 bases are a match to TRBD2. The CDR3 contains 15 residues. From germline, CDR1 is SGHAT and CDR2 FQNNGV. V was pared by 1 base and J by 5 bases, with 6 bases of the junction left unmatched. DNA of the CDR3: TGTGCCAGCAGCTTAGGAGCGGGGGGATCTAACGAGCAGTACTTC. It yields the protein CASSLGAGGSNEQYF.

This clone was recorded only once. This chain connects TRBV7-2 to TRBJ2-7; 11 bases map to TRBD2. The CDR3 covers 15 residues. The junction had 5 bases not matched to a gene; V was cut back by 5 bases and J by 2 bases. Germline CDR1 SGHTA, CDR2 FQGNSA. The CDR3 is CASSPTSGDTYEQYF. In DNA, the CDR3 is TGTGCCAGCAGCCCGACTAGCGGGGATACCTACGAGCAGTACTTC.

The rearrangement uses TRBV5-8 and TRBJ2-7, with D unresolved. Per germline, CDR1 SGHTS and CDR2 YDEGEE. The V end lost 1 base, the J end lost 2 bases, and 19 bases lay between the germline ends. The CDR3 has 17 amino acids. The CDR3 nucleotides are TGTGCCAGCAGCTTGTTCTTTCTGACTCTTAATGCCTACGAGCAGTACTTC. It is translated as CASSLFFLTLNAYEQYF.

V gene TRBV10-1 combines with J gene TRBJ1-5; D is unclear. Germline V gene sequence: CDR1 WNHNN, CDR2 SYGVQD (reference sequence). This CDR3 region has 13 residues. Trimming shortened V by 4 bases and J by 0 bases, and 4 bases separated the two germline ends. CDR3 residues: CASSAHSNQPQHF. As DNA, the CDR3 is TGCGCCAGCAGTGCTCATAGCAATCAGCCCCAGCATTTT.

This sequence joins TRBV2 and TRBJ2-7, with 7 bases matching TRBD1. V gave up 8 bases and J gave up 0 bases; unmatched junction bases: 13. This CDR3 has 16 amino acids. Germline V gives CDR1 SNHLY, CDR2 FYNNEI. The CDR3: CASRGPPGQSSYEQYF. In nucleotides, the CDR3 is TGTGCCAGCCGAGGCCCGCCGGGACAGAGCTCCTACGAGCAGTACTTC. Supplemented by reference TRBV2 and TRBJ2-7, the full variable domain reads EPEVTQTPSHQVTQMGQEVILRCVPISNHLYFYWYRQILGQKVEFLVSFYNNEISEKSEIFDDQFSVERPDGSNFTLKIRSTKLEDSAMYFCASRGPPGQSSYEQYFGPGTRLTVT.

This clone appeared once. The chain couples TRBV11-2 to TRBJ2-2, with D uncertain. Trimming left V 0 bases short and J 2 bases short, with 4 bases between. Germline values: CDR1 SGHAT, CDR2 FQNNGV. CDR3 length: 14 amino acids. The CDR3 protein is CASSLDFNTGELFF. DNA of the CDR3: TGTGCCAGCAGCTTAGATTTTAACACCGGGGAGCTGTTTTTT.

CDR3 sequence reads: CASGTSKSGTQYF. As DNA, the CDR3 is TGTGCCAGCGGCACTTCCAAATCGGGGACCCAGTACTTC. This chain connects TRBV2 to TRBJ2-5; no firm D call. Per the germline V gene, CDR1 is SNHLY and CDR2 is FYNNEI. This CDR3 spans 13 amino acids. V shed 8 bases and J shed 7 bases, with 17 bases lying between them.

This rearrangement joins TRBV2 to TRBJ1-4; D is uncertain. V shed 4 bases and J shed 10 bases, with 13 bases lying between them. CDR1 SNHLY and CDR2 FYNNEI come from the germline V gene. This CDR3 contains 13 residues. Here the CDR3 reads CASSGDIAGKLFF. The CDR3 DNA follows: TGTGCCAGCAGTGGAGACATCGCAGGAAAACTGTTTTTT.

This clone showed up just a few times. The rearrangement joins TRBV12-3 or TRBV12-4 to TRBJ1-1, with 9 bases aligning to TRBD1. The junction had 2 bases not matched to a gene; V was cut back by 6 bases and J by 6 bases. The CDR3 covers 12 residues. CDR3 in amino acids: CASSRTGAEAFF. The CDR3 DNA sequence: TGTGCCAGCAGCAGGACAGGGGCTGAAGCTTTCTTT.

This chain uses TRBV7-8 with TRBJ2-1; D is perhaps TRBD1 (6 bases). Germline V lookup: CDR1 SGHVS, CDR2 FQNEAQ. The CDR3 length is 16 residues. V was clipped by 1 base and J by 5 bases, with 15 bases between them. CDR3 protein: CASSLVLRKGDNEQFF. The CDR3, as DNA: TGTGCCAGCAGCTTAGTTCTACGGAAGGGGGACAATGAGCAGTTCTTC. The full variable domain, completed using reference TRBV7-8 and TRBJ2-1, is GAGVSQSPRYKVAKRGQDVALRCDPISGHVSLFWYQQALGQGPEFLTYFQNEAQLDKSGLPSDRFFAERPEGSVSTLKIQRTQQEDSAVYLCASSLVLRKGDNEQFFGPGTRLTVL.

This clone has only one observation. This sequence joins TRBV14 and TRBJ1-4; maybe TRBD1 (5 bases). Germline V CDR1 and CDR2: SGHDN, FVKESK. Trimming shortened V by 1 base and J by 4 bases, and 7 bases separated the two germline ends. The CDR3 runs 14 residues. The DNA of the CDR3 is TGTGCCAGCAGCCAAGGACAGTTTAATGAAAAACTGTTTTTT. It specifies CASSQGQFNEKLFF.

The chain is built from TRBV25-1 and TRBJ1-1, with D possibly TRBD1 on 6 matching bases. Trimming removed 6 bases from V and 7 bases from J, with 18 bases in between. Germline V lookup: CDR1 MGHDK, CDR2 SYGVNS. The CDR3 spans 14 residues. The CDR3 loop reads CASSETGSPHEAFF. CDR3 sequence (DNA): TGTGCCAGCAGCGAAACAGGGAGCCCCCATGAAGCTTTCTTT.

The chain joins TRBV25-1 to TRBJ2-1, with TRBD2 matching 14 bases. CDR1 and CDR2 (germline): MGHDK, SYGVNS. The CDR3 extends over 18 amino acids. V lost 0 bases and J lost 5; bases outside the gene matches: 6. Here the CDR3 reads CASSEYRRLAGGDNEQFF. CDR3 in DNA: TGTGCCAGCAGTGAATATAGGAGACTAGCGGGAGGGGACAATGAGCAGTTCTTC. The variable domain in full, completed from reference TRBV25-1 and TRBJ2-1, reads EADIYQTPRYLVIGTGKKITLECSQTMGHDKMYWYQQDPGMELHLIHYSYGVNSTEKGDLSSESTVSRIRTEHFPLTLESARPSHTSQYLCASSEYRRLAGGDNEQFFGPGTRLTVL.

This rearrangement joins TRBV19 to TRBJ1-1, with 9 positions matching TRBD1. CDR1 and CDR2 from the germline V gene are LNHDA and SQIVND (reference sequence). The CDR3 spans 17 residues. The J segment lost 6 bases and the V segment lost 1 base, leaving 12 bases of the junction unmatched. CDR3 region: CASSIGGTGRRGAEAFF. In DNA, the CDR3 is TGTGCCAGTAGTATAGGTGGGACAGGGCGGAGGGGCGCTGAAGCTTTCTTT.

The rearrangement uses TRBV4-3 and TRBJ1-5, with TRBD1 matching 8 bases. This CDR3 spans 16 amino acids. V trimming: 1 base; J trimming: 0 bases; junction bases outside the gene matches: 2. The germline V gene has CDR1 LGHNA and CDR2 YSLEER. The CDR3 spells CASSQGTGNSNQPQHF. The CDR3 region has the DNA TGCGCCAGCAGCCAAGGGACAGGGAATAGCAATCAGCCCCAGCATTTT.

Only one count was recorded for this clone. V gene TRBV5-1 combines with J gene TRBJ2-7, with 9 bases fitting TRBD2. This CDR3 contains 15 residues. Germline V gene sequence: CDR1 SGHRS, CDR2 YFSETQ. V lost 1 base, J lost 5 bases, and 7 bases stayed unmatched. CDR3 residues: CASSLRAGGPHEQYF. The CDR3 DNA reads TGCGCCAGCAGCTTGAGGGCGGGGGGGCCCCACGAGCAGTACTTC.

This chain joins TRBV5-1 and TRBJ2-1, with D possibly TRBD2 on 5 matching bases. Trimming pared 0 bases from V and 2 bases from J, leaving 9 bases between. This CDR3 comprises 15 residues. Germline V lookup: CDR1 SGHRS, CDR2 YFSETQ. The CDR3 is CASSLEGETYNEQFF. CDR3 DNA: TGCGCCAGCAGCTTGGAGGGAGAAACCTACAATGAGCAGTTCTTC.

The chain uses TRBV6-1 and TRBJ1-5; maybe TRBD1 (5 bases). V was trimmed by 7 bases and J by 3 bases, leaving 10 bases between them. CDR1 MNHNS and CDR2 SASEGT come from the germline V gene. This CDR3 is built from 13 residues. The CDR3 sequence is CASNPGNNQPQHF. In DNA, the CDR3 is TGTGCCAGCAACCCAGGGAACAATCAGCCCCAGCATTTT.

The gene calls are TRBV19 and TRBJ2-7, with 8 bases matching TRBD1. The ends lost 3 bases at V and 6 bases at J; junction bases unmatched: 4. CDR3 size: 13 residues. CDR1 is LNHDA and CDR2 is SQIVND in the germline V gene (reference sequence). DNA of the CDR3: TGTGCCAGTAGTATGCGGACAGGGTTCGAGCAGTACTTC. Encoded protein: CASSMRTGFEQYF.

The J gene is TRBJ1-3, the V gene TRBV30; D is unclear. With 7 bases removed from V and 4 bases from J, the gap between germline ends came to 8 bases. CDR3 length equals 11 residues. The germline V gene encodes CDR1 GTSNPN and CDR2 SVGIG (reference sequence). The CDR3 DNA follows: TGTGCCTTTTCAGCCGGAAACACCATATATTTT. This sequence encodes CAFSAGNTIYF.

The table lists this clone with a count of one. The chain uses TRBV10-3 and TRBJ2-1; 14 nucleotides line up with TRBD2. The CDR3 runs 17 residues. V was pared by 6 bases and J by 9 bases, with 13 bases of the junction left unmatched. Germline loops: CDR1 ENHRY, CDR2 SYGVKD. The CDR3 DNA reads TGTGCCATCAGGTCCCGACTAGCGGGAGGGCCTCTTCGTGAGCAGTTCTTC. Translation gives CAIRSRLAGGPLREQFF.